These T cell receptor beta chains were read from a single sample in a study of OX40 agonist ivuxolimab in advanced cancers. The table came from immunoSEQ multiplex PCR; TCRdb's copy has only in-frame clones and leaves some out. The sample holds about 48,000 clones, around 90% seen once. Sample: CD4+ or CD8+ T cells sorted from blood, taken in a trial of the OX40 agonist ivuxolimab. These receptors all come from an adult with an advanced solid tumor such as melanoma, head and neck, liver or kidney cancer. Each CDR3 is given with its conserved first and last residue.

V	J	CDR3
TRBV7-3	TRBJ1-1	CASSADLNTEAFF
TRBV4-1	TRBJ2-7	CASSQDRDSTYEQYF
TRBV29-1	TRBJ2-1	CSVGGGAVEQFF
TRBV7-9	TRBJ2-7	CASSLAKQPYEQYF
TRBV28	TRBJ2-1	CASSLRQELYNEQFF
TRBV27	TRBJ2-1	CASSLSAGFLHNEQFF
TRBV7-8	TRBJ2-3	CASSSYPTDTQYF
TRBV29-1	TRBJ2-1	CSVGSGLSYNEQFF
TRBV11-3	TRBJ2-3	CASSSDGPLEWSTDTQYF
TRBV29-1	TRBJ2-7	CSARTGDIYEQYF
TRBV7-9	TRBJ2-7	CASSLGDNYEQYF
TRBV9	TRBJ2-2	CASSTQAGQGADGELFF
TRBV15	TRBJ2-1	CATSSTQGASYNEQFF
TRBV4-3	TRBJ2-1	CASSQDGFRGGNEQFF
TRBV20-1	TRBJ1-2	CSGDGPYGYTF
TRBV6-1	TRBJ1-2	CASSVGTGYGYTF
TRBV27	TRBJ1-6	CASSLEQGTLMWPLHF
TRBV11-2	TRBJ1-4	CASRMTVRNEKLFF
TRBV5-1	TRBJ2-1	CASKPRDNEQFF
TRBV5-4	TRBJ1-4	CASSFPEGANEKLFF
TRBV28	TRBJ2-7	CASRSGRQGTYEQYF
TRBV7-2	TRBJ2-3	CASSFLAGETDTQYF
TRBV2	TRBJ2-3	CARGGTSGITDTQYF
TRBV19	TRBJ2-2	CASSRGGGQTAGELFF
TRBV7-9	TRBJ2-3	CASSLRRGGNTDTQYF
TRBV4-3	TRBJ1-2	CASSQDWAESYGYTF
TRBV7-2	TRBJ2-1	CASSLAGGAYNEQFF
TRBV9	TRBJ2-2	CASNDRVDTGELFF